The rows below give T cell receptor beta chains drawn from one sample of a study of vaccination and CD4 T cells after COVID-19. These TCRs are of unknown antigen specificity. Via MiXCR, TCRdb re-called the PCR reads, giving one row per CDR3 protein. This sample has approximately 9,000 distinct CDR3 sequences, with about 36% found just once. The material sequenced was CD4+ T cells from blood, cultured in vitro. The origin of the receptors is a human donor in good health. Both conserved end residues are part of each CDR3. D genes are given only for firm matches. Size tells how often a clone was seen (once, few, many) or the class of an expanded clone, and some rows leave it out.

clone_size,v_call,d_call,j_call,cdr3_aa,cdr3_nt
NA,TRBV28,NA,TRBJ2-3,CASSQQGPVDTQYF,TGTGCCAGCAGTCAGCAGGGGCCCGTAGATACGCAGTATTTT
NA,TRBV6-5,TRBD1,TRBJ2-2,CASSSWDRVHTGELFF,TGTGCCAGCAGTTCTTGGGACAGGGTACACACCGGGGAGCTGTTTTTT
once,TRBV7-6,NA,TRBJ2-2,CASSGLGTGELFF,TGTGCCAGCAGCGGACTTGGCACCGGGGAGCTGTTTTTT
few,TRBV19,NA,TRBJ1-5,CASTQTRVISNQPQHF,TGTGCCAGTACCCAAACCCGCGTGATTAGCAATCAGCCCCAGCATTTT
NA,TRBV6-1,NA,TRBJ2-6,CASAGANVLTF,TGTGCCAGCGCTGGGGCCAACGTCCTGACTTTC
few,TRBV27,TRBD2,TRBJ2-7,CASRLSGTGPEQYF,TGTGCCAGCAGGTTAAGCGGGACGGGGCCCGAGCAGTACTTC
few,TRBV5-4,NA,TRBJ2-7,CASSPTGRGPFYEQYF,TGTGCCAGCAGCCCAACAGGCAGGGGTCCTTTCTACGAGCAGTACTTC
NA,TRBV12-3/TRBV12-4,NA,TRBJ2-7,CASSLVPWPSSSYEQYF,TGTGCCAGCAGTTTAGTCCCCTGGCCCTCGTCCTCCTACGAGCAGTACTTC
NA,TRBV7-3,TRBD1,TRBJ1-1,CASSPVSPRTLRGSNVAEAFF,TGTGCCAGCAGCCCCGTCAGCCCAAGGACCCTCAGGGGGAGTAATGTGGCTGAAGCTTTCTTT
NA,TRBV20-1,TRBD2,TRBJ2-1,CSASRAGLSNERFF,TGCAGTGCTAGTAGAGCGGGATTGAGCAATGAGCGGTTCTTC
NA,TRBV9,NA,TRBJ2-7,CASSVVAGVGEQYF,TGTGCCAGCAGCGTAGTGGCAGGAGTCGGGGAGCAGTACTTC
NA,TRBV7-9,NA,TRBJ2-7,CASSLVPDEQYF,TGTGCCAGCAGCTTAGTCCCCGACGAGCAGTACTTC
NA,TRBV5-4,NA,TRBJ2-1,CASSSASGPYNEQFF,TGTGCCAGCAGCTCGGCTTCAGGGCCATACAATGAGCAGTTCTTC
NA,TRBV20-1,TRBD1,TRBJ2-1,CSASGQGSYNEQFF,TGCAGTGCCTCGGGACAGGGCTCCTACAATGAGCAGTTCTTC
NA,TRBV6-2/TRBV6-3,NA,TRBJ2-7,CASSYSEVSSEQYF,TGTGCCAGCAGTTACTCGGAGGTCTCCTCCGAGCAGTACTTC
NA,TRBV10-3,TRBD1,TRBJ2-7,CAISERDRAPWEQYF,TGTGCCATCAGTGAGAGGGACAGGGCGCCTTGGGAGCAGTACTTC
few,TRBV19,TRBD1,TRBJ1-5,CASSTRTGGAFQPQHF,TGTGCCAGTAGTACCCGGACAGGGGGCGCCTTCCAGCCCCAGCATTTT
few,TRBV7-6,NA,TRBJ2-7,CASSPPGYEQYF,TGTGCCAGCAGTCCCCCGGGATACGAGCAGTACTTC